This T cell receptor (beta chain) was retrieved from a study of blood T cells in healthy people across ages. The second PCR ran about 6 to 12 cycles with a sample-barcoded 5' primer and J-beta primers. TCRdb called the 5' RACE reads again in MiXCR, with one record for every CDR3 protein. The sample has 850,000 to 1,000,000 distinct CDR3 sequences, 45% to 50% seen once; the top ten hold roughly 12%. This clonotype was counted a few times. The sample comprised blood. The source is a man aged 25 to 45 in good health.

The CDR3 reads CASSQVPGGRYEQYF. For the CDR3, the DNA is TGCGCCAGCAGCCAGGTTCCCGGGGGGCGCTACGAGCAGTACTTC. V gene TRBV4-1 combines with J gene TRBJ2-7, with D possibly being TRBD2 (7 bases). The germline V gene has CDR1 MGHRA and CDR2 YSYEKL. The CDR3 sequence is 15 residues long. V lost 3 bases and J lost 3, with 15 bases in between.